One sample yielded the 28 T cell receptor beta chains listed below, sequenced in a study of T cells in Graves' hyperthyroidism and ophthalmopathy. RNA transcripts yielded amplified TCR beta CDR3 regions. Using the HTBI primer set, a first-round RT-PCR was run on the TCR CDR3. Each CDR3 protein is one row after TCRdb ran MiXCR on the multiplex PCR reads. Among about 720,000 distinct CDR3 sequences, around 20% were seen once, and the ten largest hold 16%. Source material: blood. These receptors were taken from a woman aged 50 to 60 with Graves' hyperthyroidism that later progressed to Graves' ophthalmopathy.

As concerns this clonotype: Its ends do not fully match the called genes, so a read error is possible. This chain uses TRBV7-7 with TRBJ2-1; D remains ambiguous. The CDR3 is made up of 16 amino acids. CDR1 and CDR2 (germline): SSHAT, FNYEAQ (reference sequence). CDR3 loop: CASSSTPAQSYNEQSF. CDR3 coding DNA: TGTGCTAGCAGCTCAACCCCGGCACAGTCCTACAATGAGCAGTCCTTC.

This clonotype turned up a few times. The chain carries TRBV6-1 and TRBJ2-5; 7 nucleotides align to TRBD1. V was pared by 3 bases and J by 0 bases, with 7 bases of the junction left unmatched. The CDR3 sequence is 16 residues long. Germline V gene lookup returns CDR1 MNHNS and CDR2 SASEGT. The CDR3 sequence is CASSEFRGLDQETQYF. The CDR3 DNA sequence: TGTGCCAGCAGTGAGTTTAGGGGGCTAGACCAAGAGACCCAGTACTTC.

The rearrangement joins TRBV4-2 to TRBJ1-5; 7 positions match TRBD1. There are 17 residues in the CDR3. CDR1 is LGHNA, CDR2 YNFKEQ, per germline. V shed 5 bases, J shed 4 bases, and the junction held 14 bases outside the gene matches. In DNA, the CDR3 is TGTGCCAGCAGCGAAGCGTCCGGGACAGAAACGAATCAGCCCCAGCATTTT. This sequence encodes CASSEASGTETNQPQHF.

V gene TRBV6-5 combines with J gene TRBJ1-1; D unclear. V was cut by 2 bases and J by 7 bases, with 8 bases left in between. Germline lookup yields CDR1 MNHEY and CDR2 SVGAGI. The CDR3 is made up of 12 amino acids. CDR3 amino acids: CASSYGNLEAFF. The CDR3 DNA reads TGTGCCAGCAGTTACGGAAACCTTGAAGCTTTCTTT.

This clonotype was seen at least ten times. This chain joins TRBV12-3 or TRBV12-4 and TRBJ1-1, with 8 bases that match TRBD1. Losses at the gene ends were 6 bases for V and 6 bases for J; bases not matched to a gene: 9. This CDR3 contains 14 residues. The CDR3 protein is CASRPTGDFAEAFF. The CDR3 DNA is TGTGCCAGCAGGCCGACAGGGGACTTCGCTGAAGCTTTCTTT.

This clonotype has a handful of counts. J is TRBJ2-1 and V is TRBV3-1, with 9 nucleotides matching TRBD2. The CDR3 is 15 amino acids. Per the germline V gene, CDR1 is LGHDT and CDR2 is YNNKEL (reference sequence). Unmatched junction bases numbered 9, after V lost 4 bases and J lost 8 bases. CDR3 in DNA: TGTGCCAGCAGCCGCGGGGGCGGGGGGGCCCATGAGCAGTTCTTC. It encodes CASSRGGGGAHEQFF.

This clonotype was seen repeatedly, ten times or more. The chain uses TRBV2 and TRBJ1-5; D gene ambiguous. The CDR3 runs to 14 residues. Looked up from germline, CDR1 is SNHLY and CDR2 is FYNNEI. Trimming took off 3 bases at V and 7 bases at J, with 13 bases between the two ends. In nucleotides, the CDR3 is TGTGCCAGCAGTGAGGCTGGGGTTGGGCAGCCCCAGCATTTT. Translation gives CASSEAGVGQPQHF.

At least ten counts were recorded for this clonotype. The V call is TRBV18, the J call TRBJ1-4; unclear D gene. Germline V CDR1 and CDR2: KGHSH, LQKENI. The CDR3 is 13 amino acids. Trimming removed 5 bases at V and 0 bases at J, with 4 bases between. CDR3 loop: CASSESTNEKLFF. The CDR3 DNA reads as TGTGCCAGCTCAGAGTCAACTAATGAAAAACTGTTTTTT.

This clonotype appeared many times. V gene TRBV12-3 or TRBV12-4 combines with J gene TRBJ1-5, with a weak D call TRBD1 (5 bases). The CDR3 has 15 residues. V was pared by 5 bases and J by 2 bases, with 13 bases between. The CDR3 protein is CASSRGMTGNQPQHF. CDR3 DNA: TGTGCCAGCAGTCGGGGTATGACAGGCAATCAGCCCCAGCATTTT.

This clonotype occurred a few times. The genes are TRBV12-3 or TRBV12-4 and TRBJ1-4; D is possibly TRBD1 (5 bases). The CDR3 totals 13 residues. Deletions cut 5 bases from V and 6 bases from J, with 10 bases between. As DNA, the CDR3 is TGTGCCAGCAGTATTGGGACGTATGAAAAACTGTTTTTT. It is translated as CASSIGTYEKLFF.

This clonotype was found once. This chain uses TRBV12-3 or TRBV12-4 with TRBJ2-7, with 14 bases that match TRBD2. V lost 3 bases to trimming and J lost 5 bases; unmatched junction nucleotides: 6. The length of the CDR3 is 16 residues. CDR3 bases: TGTGCCAGCAGTTTGACTAGCGGGAGGGGCAGCGACGAGCAGTACTTC. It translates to CASSLTSGRGSDEQYF.

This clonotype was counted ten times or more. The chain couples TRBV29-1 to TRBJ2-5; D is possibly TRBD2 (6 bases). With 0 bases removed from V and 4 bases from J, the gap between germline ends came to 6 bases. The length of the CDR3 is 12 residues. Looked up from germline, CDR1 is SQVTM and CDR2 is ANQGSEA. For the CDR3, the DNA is TGCAGCGTTGAAGACGGGGGAGAGACCCAGTACTTC. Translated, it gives CSVEDGGETQYF.

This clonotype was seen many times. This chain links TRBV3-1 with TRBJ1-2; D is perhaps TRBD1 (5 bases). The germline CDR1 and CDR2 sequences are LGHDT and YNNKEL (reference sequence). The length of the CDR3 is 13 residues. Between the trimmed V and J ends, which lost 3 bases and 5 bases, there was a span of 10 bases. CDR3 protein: CASSQGTLYGYTF. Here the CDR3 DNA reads TGTGCCAGCAGCCAGGGGACCTTGTATGGCTACACCTTC.

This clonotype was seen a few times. CDR3 coding DNA: TGTGCCAGCAGTTTGGGGGACAGGGCTGTACGCAATCAGCCCCAGCATTTT. It is translated as CASSLGDRAVRNQPQHF. This sequence joins TRBV12-3 or TRBV12-4 and TRBJ1-5; 9 bases fit TRBD1. CDR3 length: 17 amino acids. J lost 2 bases, V lost 3 bases, and 8 bases had no gene match.

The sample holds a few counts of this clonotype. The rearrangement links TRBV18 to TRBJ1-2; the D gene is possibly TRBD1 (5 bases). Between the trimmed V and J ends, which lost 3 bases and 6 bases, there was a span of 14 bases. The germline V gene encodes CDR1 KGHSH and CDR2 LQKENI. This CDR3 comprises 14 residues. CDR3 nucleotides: TGTGCCAGCTCACCCTCTCAGGGAACCCATGGCTACACCTTC. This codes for CASSPSQGTHGYTF.

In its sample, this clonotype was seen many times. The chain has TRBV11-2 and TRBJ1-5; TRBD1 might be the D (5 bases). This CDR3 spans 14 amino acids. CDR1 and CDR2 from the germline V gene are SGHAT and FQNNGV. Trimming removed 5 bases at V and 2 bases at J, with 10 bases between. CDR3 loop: CASSLGTGNQPQHF. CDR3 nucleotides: TGTGCCAGCAGCCTAGGGACCGGCAATCAGCCCCAGCATTTT. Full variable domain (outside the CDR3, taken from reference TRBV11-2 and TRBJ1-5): EAGVAQSPRYKIIEKRQSVAFWCNPISGHATLYWYQQILGQGPKLLIQFQNNGVVDDSQLPKDRFSAERLKGVDSTLKIQPAKLEDSAVYLCASSLGTGNQPQHFGDGTRLSIL.

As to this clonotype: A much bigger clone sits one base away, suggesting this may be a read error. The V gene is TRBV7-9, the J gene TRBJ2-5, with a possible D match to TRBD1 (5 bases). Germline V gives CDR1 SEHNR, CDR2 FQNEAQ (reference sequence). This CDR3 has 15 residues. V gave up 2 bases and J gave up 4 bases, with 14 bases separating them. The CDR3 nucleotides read TGTGCCAGCAGCTTATTCAAGGGGCGGCGAGAGACCCAGTACTTC. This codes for CASSLFKGRRETQYF.

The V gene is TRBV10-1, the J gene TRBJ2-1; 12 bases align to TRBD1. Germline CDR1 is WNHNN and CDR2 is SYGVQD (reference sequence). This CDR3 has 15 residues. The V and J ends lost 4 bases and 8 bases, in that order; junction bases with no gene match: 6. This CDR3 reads CASSGPGQGAYEQFF. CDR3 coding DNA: TGCGCCAGCAGTGGGCCGGGACAGGGGGCCTATGAGCAGTTCTTC.

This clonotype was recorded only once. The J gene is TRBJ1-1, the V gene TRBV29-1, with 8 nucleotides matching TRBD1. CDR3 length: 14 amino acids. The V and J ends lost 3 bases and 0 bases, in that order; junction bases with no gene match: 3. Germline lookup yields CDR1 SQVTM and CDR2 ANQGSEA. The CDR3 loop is CSVEGDRMNTEAFF. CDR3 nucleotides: TGCAGCGTTGAGGGGGACAGGATGAACACTGAAGCTTTCTTT.

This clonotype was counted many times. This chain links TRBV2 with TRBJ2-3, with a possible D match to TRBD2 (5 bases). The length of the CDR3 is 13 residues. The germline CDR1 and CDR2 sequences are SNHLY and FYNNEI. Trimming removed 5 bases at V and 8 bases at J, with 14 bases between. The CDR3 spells CASSMDGVATQYF. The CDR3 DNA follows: TGTGCCAGCAGTATGGACGGGGTGGCTACGCAGTATTTT.

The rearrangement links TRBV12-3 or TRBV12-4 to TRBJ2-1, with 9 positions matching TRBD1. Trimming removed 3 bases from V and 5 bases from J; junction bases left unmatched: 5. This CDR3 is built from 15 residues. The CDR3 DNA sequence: TGTGCCAGCAGTTTTAGGACAGGGGCTAACAATGAGCAGTTCTTC. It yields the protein CASSFRTGANNEQFF.

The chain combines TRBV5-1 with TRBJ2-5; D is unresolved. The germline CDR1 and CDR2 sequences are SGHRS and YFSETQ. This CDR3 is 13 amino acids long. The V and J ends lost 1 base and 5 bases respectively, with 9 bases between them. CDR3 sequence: CASSLTALETQYF. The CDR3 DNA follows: TGCGCCAGCAGCTTGACAGCCTTGGAGACCCAGTACTTC.

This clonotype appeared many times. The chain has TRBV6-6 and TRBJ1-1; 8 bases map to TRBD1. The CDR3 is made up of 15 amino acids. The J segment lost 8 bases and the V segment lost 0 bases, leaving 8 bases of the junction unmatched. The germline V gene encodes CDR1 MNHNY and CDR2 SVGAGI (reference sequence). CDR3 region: CASSYSGQGPREAFF. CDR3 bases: TGTGCCAGCAGTTACTCCGGACAGGGCCCAAGAGAAGCTTTCTTT.

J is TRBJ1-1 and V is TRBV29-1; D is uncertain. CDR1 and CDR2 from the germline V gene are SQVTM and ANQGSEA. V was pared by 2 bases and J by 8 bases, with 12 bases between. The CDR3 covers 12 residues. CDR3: CSVEPSVPEAFF. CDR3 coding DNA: TGCAGCGTTGAACCGTCGGTCCCGGAAGCTTTCTTT.

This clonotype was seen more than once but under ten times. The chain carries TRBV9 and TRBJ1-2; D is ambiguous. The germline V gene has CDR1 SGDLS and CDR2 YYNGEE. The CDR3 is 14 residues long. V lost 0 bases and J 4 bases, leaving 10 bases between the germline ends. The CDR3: CASSVGVDLYGYTF. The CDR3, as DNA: TGTGCCAGCAGCGTAGGAGTAGACCTCTATGGCTACACCTTC.

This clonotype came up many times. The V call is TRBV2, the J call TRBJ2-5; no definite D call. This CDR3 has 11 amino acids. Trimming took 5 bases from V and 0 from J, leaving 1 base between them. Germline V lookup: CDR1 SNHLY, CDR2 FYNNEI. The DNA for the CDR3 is TGTGCCAGCAGTTACCAAGAGACCCAGTACTTC. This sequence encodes CASSYQETQYF.

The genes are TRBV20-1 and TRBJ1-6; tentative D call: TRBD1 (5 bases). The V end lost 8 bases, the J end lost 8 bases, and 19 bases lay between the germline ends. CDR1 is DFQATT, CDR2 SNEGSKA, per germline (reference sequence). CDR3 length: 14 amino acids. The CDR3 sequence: CSSLNTGGDSPLHF. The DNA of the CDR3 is TGCAGTTCTTTGAACACAGGCGGGGATTCACCCCTCCACTTT.

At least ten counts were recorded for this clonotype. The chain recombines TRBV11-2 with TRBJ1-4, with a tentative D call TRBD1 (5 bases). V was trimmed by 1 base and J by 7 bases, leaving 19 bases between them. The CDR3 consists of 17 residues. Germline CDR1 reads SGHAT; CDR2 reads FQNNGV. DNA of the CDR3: TGTGCCAGCAGCTTAGTTGGCAGGGTCCGACTTGGTGAAAAACTGTTTTTT. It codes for CASSLVGRVRLGEKLFF. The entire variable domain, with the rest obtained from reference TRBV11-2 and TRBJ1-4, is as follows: EAGVAQSPRYKIIEKRQSVAFWCNPISGHATLYWYQQILGQGPKLLIQFQNNGVVDDSQLPKDRFSAERLKGVDSTLKIQPAKLEDSAVYLCASSLVGRVRLGEKLFFGSGTQLSVL.